This T cell receptor beta chain is drawn from a study of T cell responses to AZD1222 COVID-19 vaccine (dated by TCRdb to the early 2020s). Regarding the complete study: A total of 230 or so trial participants underwent TCR sequencing, of whom approximately 210 received two doses of AZD1222 and some 26 received two doses of the MenACWY control vaccine. Trial participants were enrolled by age into subgroups of 18-55, 56-69 and 70-plus years, and 148, 28 and 57 TCR-sequenced participants, respectively, were included in these subgroups.

Summary of the overall study and its limitations: After two AZD1222 doses, spike-specific TCR breadth and depth were significantly higher than at day 0 and than in MenACWY recipients. Most participants were white British and females outnumbered males, and the authors suggested that clonal diversity may have been underestimated. CD4 TCRs associated with the vaccine covered the entire spike protein, and the dominant responses were in regions 160-218 and 743-854. No day 14 peak-response samples were available, so repertoires were characterized only after the peak T cell response. Conclusions about previously exposed vaccinees were limited because only a handful of AZD1222 recipients were SARS-CoV-2 seropositive at baseline. In the small 56-69-year group, the increase in depth fell short of significance, most likely because of low power. Nearly half of unique spike-specific TCRs reportedly recognized epitopes outside regions mutated in the B.1.351 and B.1.1.7 variants.

The sample's time point label, in plain terms: about 28 days (+/-7) after the second vaccine dose. AZD1222 recipients given second doses at about 4 weeks or at about 12 weeks were pooled, since spike-specific TCR depth and breadth were not found to differ between the two schedules. Vaccinee samples were obtained from the UK trials COV001 and COV002, which included a single-blind randomized controlled phase 2/3 trial of AZD1222 (ChAdOx1 nCoV-19) in healthy adults. Trial participant PBMC samples were collected at day 0 and day 28 after the second dose for TCRbeta chain sequencing. The CDR3 regions of human TCRbeta chains were analyzed by immunosequencing. Concerning the study's data processing: Repertoire TCRs were checked for matches against a reference library of SARS-CoV-2-specific TCRs that had been generated using the MIRA antigen-specificity platform. Breadth meant the fraction of unique TCRs that were SARS-CoV-2-associated, whereas depth meant the fraction of total T cells that were SARS-CoV-2-associated. Using the MIRA data, every spike-specific TCR was mapped to the spike region that the TCR reacted to and assigned to either a CD4 or a CD8 class. Log10-transformed breadth and depth values were compared by one-way ANOVA with Sidak's multiple comparisons tests. Drawn from immuneACCESS, this table holds only the in-frame rearrangements with V and J called that TCRdb kept. Clones are partly lost; checked studies trace under half to an unresolved V gene and leave the rest unexplained. The V and J calls and clone size are taken from that table; D and trimming were inferred from the DNA. The sample table contains more than 150,000 clones; only one count was recorded for 85% to 90% of them. The top ten clones comprise approximately 9% of the sample.

In regard to this clone: Its cognate antigen has yet to be identified. One end of the junction is discordant with germline, which a read error may explain.

This sequence originates from an adult who received the AZD1222 COVID-19 vaccine. The specimen comprised peripheral blood, sampled 28 days after the second AZD1222 dose.

DNA sequence: TGTGCCGGCAGCCAGGACGGGATAACGCAGTATTTT. This is translated as CAGSQDGITQYF. Rearrangement joined TRBV3-1 (or the pseudogene TRBV3-2) to TRBJ2-3; matching of 5 bases hints at TRBD2 as the D gene. From the cysteine up to the phenylalanine, the CDR3 has a length of 12 residues. Only CDR3 DNA remains: 36 bases, in frame from the first base. In the germline V gene (reference sequence), CDR1 corresponds to LGHDT and CDR2 to YNNKEL.